The 19 T cell receptor beta chains below all came from one sample that was sequenced in a study of T cell responses to AZD1222 COVID-19 vaccine. Some clones are missing from TCRdb's copy, which holds only in-frame ones; the method was immunoSEQ multiplex PCR. The table records approximately 88,000 clones, 92% of them present only once. The specimen comprised peripheral blood, sampled on day 0 of AZD1222 vaccination. The source of these receptors is an adult in good health.

The genes are TRBV27 and TRBJ1-6, with a tentative D call TRBD1 (6 bases). With 4 bases removed from V and 9 bases from J, the gap between germline ends came to 13 bases. Looked up from germline, CDR1 is MNHEY and CDR2 is SMNVEV (reference sequence). The CDR3 has 14 amino acids. In nucleotides, the CDR3 is TGTGCCAGCAGTTCGGACAGTGGGGGTTCACCCCTCCACTTT. It yields the protein CASSSDSGGSPLHF.

The genes are TRBV6-6 and TRBJ2-3; TRBD2 might be the D (6 bases). V lost 5 bases and J lost 2, with 20 bases in between. CDR1 is MNHNY and CDR2 is SVGAGI in the germline V gene (reference sequence). This CDR3 spans 17 amino acids. The CDR3 region has the DNA TGTGCCAGCAGTCAACTCAAACCCGGGACTTTCACAGATACGCAGTATTTT. As protein: CASSQLKPGTFTDTQYF.

The genes are TRBV11-2 and TRBJ2-1; unclear D gene. This CDR3 has 13 amino acids. V was cut by 1 base and J by 5 bases, with 6 bases left in between. Germline V gene sequence: CDR1 SGHAT, CDR2 FQNNGV. CDR3 sequence reads: CASSLGPHNEQFF. In DNA form, the CDR3 reads TGTGCCAGCAGCTTAGGGCCCCACAATGAGCAGTTCTTC.

The CDR3 DNA follows: TGTGCCAGCAGTCTGGGGGCGAAACCTGAAGCTTTCTTT. Protein: CASSLGAKPEAFF. The chain is built from TRBV28 and TRBJ1-1, with a possible D match to TRBD1 (6 bases). V lost 5 bases, J lost 6 bases, and 13 bases lay in between. Germline V gene sequence: CDR1 MDHEN, CDR2 SYDVKM. The CDR3 has 13 amino acids.

The V and J genes are TRBV24-1 and TRBJ2-1; 8 bases are a match to TRBD2. Germline V gives CDR1 KGHDR, CDR2 SFDVKD. There are 19 residues in the CDR3. J lost 4 bases, V lost 0 bases, and 13 bases had no gene match. In DNA, the CDR3 is TGTGCCACCAGTGATTTGGCCACTTCCGGGACTAGTTCGTACAATGAGCAGTTCTTC. Translation gives CATSDLATSGTSSYNEQFF.

This chain connects TRBV29-1 to TRBJ1-5, with D uncertain. The CDR3 length is 13 residues. Germline CDR1 reads SQVTM; CDR2 reads ANQGSEA. V was shortened by 7 bases and J by 0 bases, with 10 bases between the two germline ends. The CDR3 spells CSASWGSNQPQHF. The CDR3 nucleotides are TGCAGCGCATCTTGGGGTAGCAATCAGCCCCAGCATTTT.

This clone appeared a single time. The J gene is TRBJ2-7, the V gene TRBV11-2, with a weak D call TRBD2 (6 bases). Germline CDR1 is SGHAT and CDR2 is FQNNGV. The CDR3 has 15 residues. V lost 3 bases and J lost 0, with 12 bases in between. The CDR3 nucleotides are TGTGCCAGCAGCTTCTCCCGGGGGTACTCCTACGAGCAGTACTTC. Encoded protein: CASSFSRGYSYEQYF.

CDR3 amino acids: CASSPIPESTDTQYF. In DNA, the CDR3 is TGCGCCAGCAGCCCAATTCCGGAAAGCACAGATACGCAGTATTTT. The chain joins TRBV5-1 to TRBJ2-3; D remains unclear. Germline V gene data show CDR1 as SGHRS and CDR2 as YFSETQ. The V gene lost 4 bases and the J gene lost 0 bases, with 12 bases spanning the gap. The CDR3 consists of 15 residues. The full variable domain, its missing parts supplied by reference TRBV5-1 and TRBJ2-3, is KAGVTQTPRYLIKTRGQQVTLSCSPISGHRSVSWYQQTPGQGLQFLFEYFSETQRNKGNFPGRFSGRQFSNSRSEMNVSTLELGDSALYLCASSPIPESTDTQYFGPGTRLTVL.

The V gene is TRBV7-2, the J gene TRBJ1-1; the D is unclear. V gave up 2 bases and J gave up 4 bases, with 11 bases separating them. In germline, CDR1 is SGHTA, CDR2 FQGNSA. The CDR3 length is 14 residues. The CDR3: CASSLRPGATEAFF. CDR3 DNA sequence: TGTGCCAGCAGCTTACGACCCGGCGCCACTGAAGCTTTCTTT.

The gene calls are TRBV5-6 and TRBJ2-3, with 8 bases matching TRBD2. Germline V CDR1 and CDR2: SGHDT, YYEEEE. The CDR3 is 16 residues long. V was pared by 4 bases and J by 4 bases, with 11 bases of the junction left unmatched. CDR3 sequence reads: CASSPDIGRGADTQYF. The DNA for the CDR3 is TGTGCCAGCAGCCCAGATATCGGGAGGGGTGCAGATACGCAGTATTTT.

A single count supports this clone. The V call is TRBV2, the J call TRBJ1-6, with TRBD1 matching over 8 bases. The CDR3 has 14 amino acids. Germline CDR1 reads SNHLY; CDR2 reads FYNNEI. V was pared by 4 bases and J by 6 bases, with 2 bases of the junction left unmatched. The CDR3 loop reads CASSAGGSNSPLHF. For the CDR3, the DNA is TGTGCCAGCAGTGCAGGGGGCTCTAATTCACCCCTCCACTTT.

CDR3 in DNA: TGTGCCAGCAGTGAACAGGGGGCCTTGGATACGCAGTATTTT. The encoded protein is CASSEQGALDTQYF. The chain joins TRBV2 to TRBJ2-3, with 8 bases identical to TRBD1. This CDR3 region has 14 residues. Germline V CDR1 and CDR2: SNHLY, FYNNEI. J was trimmed by 6 bases and V by 2 bases; bases with no gene match: 4.

In its sample, this clone was seen once. This chain joins TRBV7-2 and TRBJ2-5, with 9 bases fitting TRBD1. Germline V gene data show CDR1 as SGHTA and CDR2 as FQGNSA. The V segment lost 5 bases and the J segment 9 bases; nucleotides outside the gene matches: 19. This CDR3 has 17 residues. CDR3 sequence: CASSLTGGGQGSGAQYF. The CDR3 nucleotides read TGTGCCAGCAGCCTCACGGGGGGCGGACAGGGGAGTGGGGCCCAGTACTTC. The variable domain in full, with the rest retrieved from reference TRBV7-2 and TRBJ2-5, is GAGVSQSPSNKVTEKGKDVELRCDPISGHTALYWYRQSLGQGLEFLIYFQGNSAPDKSGLPSDRFSAERTGGSVSTLTIQRTQQEDSAVYLCASSLTGGGQGSGAQYFGPGTRLLVL.

This clone has only one observation. CDR3 sequence reads: CASSTQGGDLGGQYF. The DNA for the CDR3 is TGTGCCAGCTCAACACAGGGAGGGGACTTAGGCGGGCAGTACTTC. J is TRBJ2-7 and V is TRBV18, with D perhaps matching TRBD2 (7 bases). There are 15 residues in the CDR3. The germline V gene encodes CDR1 KGHSH and CDR2 LQKENI. Trimming shortened V by 5 bases and J by 9 bases, and 23 bases separated the two germline ends.

This clone came up a few times. The chain has TRBV4-1 and TRBJ1-1; D is undetermined. The CDR3 is 14 residues long. The V gene's germline CDR1 is MGHRA and CDR2 YSYEKL. V gave up 1 base and J gave up 8 bases, with 14 bases separating them. Written as DNA, the CDR3 is TGCGCCAGCAGCCAAGTACATTCCCCCTTCGAAGCTTTCTTT. Translated, it gives CASSQVHSPFEAFF.

This clone showed up just once. CDR3 nucleotide sequence: TGCGCCAGCAGCCAATGGGACGTGAAAGAGACCCAGTACTTC. Its translation is CASSQWDVKETQYF. The chain combines TRBV4-1 with TRBJ2-5; D is tentatively TRBD1 or TRBD2 (5 bases each). The CDR3 is 14 amino acids. The V gene lost 2 bases and the J gene lost 3 bases, with 10 bases spanning the gap. Germline V gene data show CDR1 as MGHRA and CDR2 as YSYEKL.

The chain employs TRBV14 and TRBJ2-1; 14 bases map to TRBD2. V lost 1 base and J lost 9; bases outside the gene matches: 5. The germline V gene has CDR1 SGHDN and CDR2 FVKESK. CDR3 length: 16 residues. CDR3: CASSQGATSGRGEQFF. As DNA, the CDR3 is TGTGCCAGCAGCCAAGGGGCGACTAGCGGGAGGGGTGAGCAGTTCTTC.

The sample holds one count of this clone. The chain uses TRBV11-2 and TRBJ1-5; the match to TRBD1 covers 7 bases. Per germline, CDR1 SGHAT and CDR2 FQNNGV. Trimming took 1 base from V and 6 from J; bases not matched to a gene: 6. The CDR3 extends over 15 amino acids. The CDR3 DNA reads TGTGCCAGCAGCTTAGCTCCATCAGGGGGTCAGCCCCAGCATTTT. This gives the protein CASSLAPSGGQPQHF.

The genes are TRBV19 and TRBJ2-1, with 11 bases identical to TRBD2. This CDR3 has 11 residues. CDR1 is LNHDA, CDR2 SQIVND, per germline (reference sequence). Germline trimming cut 7 bases from V and 11 bases from J; bases unmatched to any gene: 1. As DNA, the CDR3 is TGTGCCAGTACGACTAGCGGGAAGCAGTTCTTC. Translated: CASTTSGKQFF.